These T cell receptor beta chains were read from a single sample in a study of shared T cell receptors in the human thymus. Sequenced by immunoSEQ multiplex PCR; TCRdb stores in-frame clones only, minus some. The data show about 660,000 clones, around 87% seen once. This sample was also put to use in a study of human thymus T cells.

The sequenced sample was thymocytes. All receptors derive from a boy less than two years old with a congenital heart defect. CDR3s include the opening cysteine and the closing phenylalanine or tryptophan. A clone size is listed for some rows: how often the clone was seen (once, few, many), or a class if it is expanded.

V	size	J	CDR3
TRBV11-2	NA	TRBJ2-2	CASSPPRAHTGELFF
TRBV4-3	NA	TRBJ2-3	CASSQVWESGRADTQYF
TRBV15	NA	TRBJ2-3	CATSRDRDRDTQYF
TRBV13	NA	TRBJ2-7	CASSLTGASGRGGSYEQYF
TRBV6-1	NA	TRBJ2-7	CASNPGLHNSYEQYF
TRBV10-1	once	TRBJ2-1	CASSESKASLSSYNEQFF
TRBV28	NA	TRBJ2-7	CASSLRQGQAEQYF
TRBV10-3	NA	TRBJ2-7	CAISEWASSTLYEQYF
TRBV27	NA	TRBJ2-7	CASSLGGEQYF
TRBV21-1	NA	TRBJ1-2	CASSKGGQGANYGYTF
TRBV2	NA	TRBJ2-1	CASSEPPGWRENNEQFF
TRBV15	NA	TRBJ1-5	CATSRDRRQGVSNQPQHF
TRBV7-7	NA	TRBJ2-1	CASSLGLAGGMNEQFF
TRBV7-8	once	TRBJ1-2	CASSYSPGTGGWGYTF
TRBV15	NA	TRBJ2-7	CATQTGSLQGGRDSNEQYF
TRBV28	NA	TRBJ1-1	CASRIYSGKMNTEAFF
TRBV6-1	NA	TRBJ1-1	CASSRQLNTEAFF
TRBV14	NA	TRBJ2-3	CASSQATGGWDTQYF
TRBV5-6	NA	TRBJ1-3	CASSFGYASGNTIYF
TRBV7-4	NA	TRBJ2-1	CASSLVQGFDEQFF
TRBV4-1	NA	TRBJ2-2	CASSQRGRDGELFF
TRBV27	NA	TRBJ2-2	CASSLRLFTGELFF
TRBV19	NA	TRBJ2-7	CASSPRGTGVSYEQYF
TRBV29-1	NA	TRBJ2-7	CSVEDRVEGRHEQYF
TRBV30	NA	NA	CAWSSGLFSYEQYF
TRBV28	NA	TRBJ2-7	CASSLLAGPVVF
TRBV28	once	TRBJ1-5	CASSRGGPNQPQHF
TRBV5-1	NA	TRBJ1-2	CASSGGTGSRYTF
TRBV6-6	NA	TRBJ2-3	CASTSSRGDGTDTQYF
TRBV7-9	NA	TRBJ1-2	CASSRDRGLGGYTF
TRBV27	NA	TRBJ1-1	CASRTIRTGEAFF
TRBV18	NA	TRBJ2-3	CASSPGDSHTQYF
TRBV4-1	NA	TRBJ2-3	CASSVSRTSKGSTDTQYF
TRBV28	NA	TRBJ2-2	CASSFGWTSGTNTGELFF
TRBV18	NA	TRBJ2-2	CASSPGLAGVGTGELFF
TRBV2	NA	TRBJ2-3	CASSERGTSGSGTDTQYF
TRBV6-5	NA	TRBJ2-1	CASRRVHNEQFF
TRBV11-3	NA	TRBJ2-1	CASSSLAGRTEQFF
TRBV4-3	NA	TRBJ2-7	CASSRPGTSGRF
TRBV27	few	TRBJ2-3	CASSSRRGGLSVSTDTQYF